This is a list of T cell receptor beta chains from one sample in a study of cytomegalovirus exposure and HLA in healthy donors. The data were produced by immunoSEQ multiplex PCR, yet TCRdb's version contains in-frame clones alone and is incomplete. Recorded for this sample: some 200,000 clones. Sequencing was carried out using PBMCs. Receptor source: a man aged 25-45 years in good health and CMV-seronegative. Both conserved end residues are part of each CDR3.

>TRBJ1-1|TRBV18
CASSPGQGARTEAFF
>TRBJ2-7|TRBV5-1
CASGDIDYEQYF
>TRBJ2-5|TRBV6-5
CASSYGTPGGQETQYF
>TRBJ2-1|TRBV5-1
CASSEASGRYNEQFF
>TRBJ1-3|TRBV15
CATSKDIYLGNTIYF
>TRBJ1-1|TRBV19
CASRPGYNTEAFF
>TRBJ2-5|TRBV6-5
CASSSGTGKETQYF
>TRBJ1-1|TRBV5-1
CASSLTGMGNTEAFF
>TRBJ1-1|TRBV7-9
CASSQREGAVGTEAFF
>TRBJ2-1|TRBV9
CASSPRTGPGNEQFF
>TRBJ2-1|TRBV7-9
CASSSQGASGMSSYNEQFF
>TRBJ2-3|TRBV5-4
CASSSRLAGVADTQYF
>TRBJ1-1|TRBV19
CASGVAANTEAFF
>TRBJ1-5|TRBV2
CASSGIGQGVNQPQHF
>TRBJ2-2|TRBV5-1
CASSLALAGAYTGELFF
>TRBJ2-5|TRBV5-1
CASSLDSVEETQYF
>TRBJ1-3|TRBV30
CAWRSSSGNTIYF
>TRBJ1-5|TRBV27
CASSSDRENSNQPQHF
>TRBJ2-7|TRBV13
CASQRAGGLGYEQYF
>TRBJ2-5|TRBV11-3
CASSPPPGGNQETQYF
>TRBJ2-1|TRBV7-3
CASSLAQGGDEQFF
>TRBJ2-6|TRBV18
CASSLTLTGTAHTDHNSGANVLTF
>TRBJ1-3|TRBV15
CATSSPRDRGRNTIYF
>TRBJ2-3|TRBV18
CASSQGLGITTDTQYF
>TRBJ2-5|TRBV10-3
CAISGYQGIEETQYF
>TRBJ2-5|TRBV6-1
CASSGGGTAQETQYF
>TRBJ1-2|TRBV2
CASSDRGNYGYTF
>TRBJ2-5|TRBV15
CATSRVLIAGGRETQYF
>TRBJ1-4|TRBV7-8
CASSLQSATNEKLFF
>TRBJ2-7|TRBV10-1
CATGGTDSYEQYF
>TRBJ2-7|TRBV4-1
CASSHGAWRLAGGPLVDEQYF
>TRBJ1-5|TRBV10-3
CAISEVDQPQHF
>TRBJ2-3|TRBV7-2
CASSLGQFTDTQYF
>TRBJ1-6|TRBV7-8
CASSFQTGNSPLHF
>TRBJ2-2|TRBV9
CASSVPGVNTGELFF
>TRBJ1-2|TRBV30
CAVQPGGPHEGYTF
>TRBJ1-1|TRBV19
CAGSIGTGGKAFF
>TRBJ1-2|TRBV29-1
CSVVPRTGGRYGYTF
>TRBJ2-7|TRBV11-3
CASSHDSYEQYF
>TRBJ1-4|TRBV7-2
CASSLSRGVSTNEKLFF
>TRBJ2-2|TRBV28
CASSFRPSGAGELFF
>TRBJ1-2|TRBV5-8
CASSLGQNYGYTF
>TRBJ2-3|TRBV5-4
CASSLLRTGVSDTQYF
>TRBJ2-3|TRBV27
CASSGGQTAPDTQYF
>TRBJ2-1|TRBV7-3
CASSPTSSSYNEQFF
>TRBJ1-1|TRBV9
CASSFSGGERTEAFF
>TRBJ2-7|TRBV7-2
CASSEGLALTYEQYF
>TRBJ2-2|TRBV14
CASSQFGTIGTGELFF
>TRBJ2-2|TRBV9
CASSPRTGGTNTGELFF
>TRBJ1-2|TRBV6-1
CASNSGGDYGYTF
>TRBJ2-5|TRBV19
CASVETQYF
>TRBJ2-5|TRBV7-9
CASSLLAIQETQYF
>TRBJ2-3|TRBV6-5
CASSWRVRTSTDTQYF
>TRBJ2-1|TRBV10-1
CASSEAQEGGSNEQFF
>TRBJ1-3|TRBV18
CASSLVSGTGALTIYF
>TRBJ2-5|TRBV29-1
CSVEDPRDRQETQYF
>TRBJ1-6|TRBV27
CASSDQDNSPLHF
>TRBJ2-2|TRBV9
CASSPGVLAIGELFF